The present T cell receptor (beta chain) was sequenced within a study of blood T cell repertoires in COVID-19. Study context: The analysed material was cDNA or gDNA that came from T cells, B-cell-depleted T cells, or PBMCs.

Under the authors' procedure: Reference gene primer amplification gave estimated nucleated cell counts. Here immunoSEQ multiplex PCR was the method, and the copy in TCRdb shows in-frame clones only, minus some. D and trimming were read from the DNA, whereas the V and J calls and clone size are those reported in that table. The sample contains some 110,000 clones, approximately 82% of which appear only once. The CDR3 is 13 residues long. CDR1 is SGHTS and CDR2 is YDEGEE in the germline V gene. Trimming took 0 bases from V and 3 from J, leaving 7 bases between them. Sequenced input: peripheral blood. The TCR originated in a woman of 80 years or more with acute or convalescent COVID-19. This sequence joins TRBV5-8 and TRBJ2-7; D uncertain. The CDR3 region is CASSLAGSYEQYV. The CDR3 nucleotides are TGTGCCAGCAGCTTGGCTGGCAGCTACGAGCAGTACGTC.